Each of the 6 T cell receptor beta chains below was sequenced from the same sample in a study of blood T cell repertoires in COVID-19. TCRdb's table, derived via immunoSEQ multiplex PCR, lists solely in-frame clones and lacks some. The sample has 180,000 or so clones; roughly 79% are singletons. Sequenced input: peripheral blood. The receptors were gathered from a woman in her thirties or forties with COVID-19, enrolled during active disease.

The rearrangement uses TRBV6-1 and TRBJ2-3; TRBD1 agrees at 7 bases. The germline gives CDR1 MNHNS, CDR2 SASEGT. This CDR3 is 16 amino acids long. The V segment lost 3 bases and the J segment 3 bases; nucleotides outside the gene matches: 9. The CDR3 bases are TGTGCCAGCAGTGATGAGGACAGGTGGAGGACAGATACGCAGTATTTT. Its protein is CASSDEDRWRTDTQYF.

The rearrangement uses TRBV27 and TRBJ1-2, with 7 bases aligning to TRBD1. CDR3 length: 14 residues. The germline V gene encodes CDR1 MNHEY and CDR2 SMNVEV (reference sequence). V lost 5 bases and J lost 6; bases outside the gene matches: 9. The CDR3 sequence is CASSINDRVDGYTF. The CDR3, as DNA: TGTGCCAGCAGTATAAACGACAGGGTGGATGGCTACACCTTC.

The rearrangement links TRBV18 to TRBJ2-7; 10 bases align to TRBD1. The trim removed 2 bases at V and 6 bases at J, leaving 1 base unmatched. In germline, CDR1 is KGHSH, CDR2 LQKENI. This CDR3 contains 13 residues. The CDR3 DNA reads TGTGCCAGCTCACCAGGGACAGGGGTCGAGCAGTACGTC. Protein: CASSPGTGVEQYV.

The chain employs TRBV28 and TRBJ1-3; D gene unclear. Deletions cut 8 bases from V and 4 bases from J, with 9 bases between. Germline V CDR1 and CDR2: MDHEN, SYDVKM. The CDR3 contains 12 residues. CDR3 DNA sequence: TGTGCCAGCCTGGGGAGCGGAAACACCATATATTTT. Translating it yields CASLGSGNTIYF.

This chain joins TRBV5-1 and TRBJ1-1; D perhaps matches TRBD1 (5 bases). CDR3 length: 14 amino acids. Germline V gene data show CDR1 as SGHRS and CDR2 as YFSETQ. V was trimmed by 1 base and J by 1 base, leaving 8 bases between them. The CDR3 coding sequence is TGCGCCAGCAGCTTGCACACAGGGAACACTGAAGCTTTCTTT. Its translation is CASSLHTGNTEAFF.

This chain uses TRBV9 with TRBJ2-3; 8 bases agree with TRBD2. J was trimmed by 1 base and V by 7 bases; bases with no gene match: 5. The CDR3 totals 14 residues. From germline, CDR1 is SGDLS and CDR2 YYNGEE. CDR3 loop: CASGSGGGTDTQYF. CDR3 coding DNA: TGTGCCAGCGGCAGCGGGGGCGGCACAGATACGCAGTATTTT.